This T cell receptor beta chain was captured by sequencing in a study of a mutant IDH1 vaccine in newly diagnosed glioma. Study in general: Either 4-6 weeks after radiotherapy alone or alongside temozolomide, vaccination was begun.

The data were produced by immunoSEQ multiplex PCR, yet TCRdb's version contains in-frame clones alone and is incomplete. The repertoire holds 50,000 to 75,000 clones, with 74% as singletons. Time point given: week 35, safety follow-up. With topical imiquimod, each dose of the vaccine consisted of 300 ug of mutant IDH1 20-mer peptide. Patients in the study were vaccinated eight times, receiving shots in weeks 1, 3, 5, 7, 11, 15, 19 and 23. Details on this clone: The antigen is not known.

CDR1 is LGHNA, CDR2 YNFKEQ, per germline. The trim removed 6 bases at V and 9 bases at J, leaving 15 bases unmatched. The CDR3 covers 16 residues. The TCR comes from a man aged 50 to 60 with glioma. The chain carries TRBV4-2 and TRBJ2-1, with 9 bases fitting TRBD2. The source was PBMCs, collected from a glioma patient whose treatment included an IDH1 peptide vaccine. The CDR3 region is CASSPTSGGPDREQFF. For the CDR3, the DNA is TGTGCCAGCAGTCCTACGAGCGGGGGGCCTGACCGTGAGCAGTTCTTC.